The entry below describes one T cell receptor (beta chain). CDR3 length equals 15 residues. Trimming took 2 bases from V and 2 from J, leaving 10 bases between them. Germline loops: CDR1 SGHTA, CDR2 FQGNSA. The source of the sample is a study of TIL therapy for anti-PD-1-resistant metastatic lung cancer. The immunoSEQ assay was v3. The method was immunoSEQ multiplex PCR; TCRdb's version includes in-frame clones alone and lacks a portion of them. Of about 100,000 clones listed, roughly two thirds are singletons. Time point meaning: pre-treatment sample, taken before nivolumab and TIL therapy. The tumor samples were excised metastases, mostly pleural nodules or supraclavicular lymph nodes.

The V and J genes are TRBV7-2 and TRBJ1-5; D may be TRBD1 (6 bases). The source is a person between 25 and 79 years old with non-small cell lung cancer. The sample here was tumor tissue, taken at baseline. The CDR3 DNA reads as TGTGCCAGCAGCTTAAGTGGACAGCGCAATCAGCCCCAGCATTTT. Its translation: CASSLSGQRNQPQHF.